The rows below give T cell receptor beta chains drawn from one sample of a study of blood T cell repertoires in COVID-19. Assay: immunoSEQ multiplex PCR; the TCRdb copy retains only in-frame clones and omits some. The table includes more than 85,000 clones, approximately 86% detected once. The sequencing sample was made of peripheral blood. The receptors were sampled from a human donor in a cohort sampled during active COVID-19. CDR3s include the opening cysteine and the closing phenylalanine or tryptophan. Each record gives: V gene, J gene, D gene, clone size, CDR3 protein, CDR3 DNA. The D gene is left open where the match is weak. Not every row has a clone size; where given, it reads once, few, many or a size class.

TRBV6-6,TRBJ2-7,NA,NA,CASSYGGGETYEQYF,TGTGCCAGCAGTTACGGGGGCGGCGAAACCTACGAGCAGTACTTC
TRBV23-1,TRBJ1-4,NA,NA,CASSHRPGGEKLFF,TGCGCCAGCAGTCATCGGCCGGGTGGTGAAAAACTGTTTTTT
TRBV5-1,TRBJ2-1,TRBD2,NA,CASSQRGSNNEQFF,TGCGCCAGCAGCCAGCGGGGTTCAAACAATGAGCAGTTCTTC
TRBV7-7,TRBJ2-5,TRBD1,NA,CASSLGRTGRETQYF,TGTGCTAGCAGCTTAGGGCGGACAGGGAGGGAGACCCAGTACTTC
TRBV5-4,TRBJ1-1,NA,NA,CASSLVGAPEAFF,TGTGCCAGCAGCTTGGTGGGGGCTCCTGAAGCTTTCTTT
TRBV5-5,TRBJ1-2,TRBD1,NA,CASSRLTGEDGYTF,TGTGCCAGCAGCCGCTTGACAGGGGAGGATGGCTACACCTTC
TRBV30,TRBJ1-1,NA,NA,CAWVGGPYTEAFF,TGTGCCTGGGTAGGGGGACCCTACACTGAAGCTTTCTTT
TRBV5-6,TRBJ1-5,TRBD1,NA,CASSAQGVQPQHF,TGTGCCAGCAGCGCTCAGGGGGTTCAGCCCCAGCATTTT
TRBV28,TRBJ1-2,NA,NA,CASSFSTVEYGYTF,TGTGCCAGCAGTTTCTCGACTGTGGAGTATGGCTACACCTTC
TRBV10-3,TRBJ1-5,TRBD1,NA,CAISETGAASNQPQHF,TGTGCCATCAGTGAGACAGGGGCCGCTTCCAATCAGCCCCAGCATTTT
TRBV7-2,TRBJ2-7,TRBD2,NA,CASSATSGRAYEQYF,TGTGCCAGCAGCGCCACTAGCGGGAGAGCCTACGAGCAGTACTTC
TRBV18,TRBJ2-3,TRBD2,few,CASSPTAASGGSTDTQYF,TGTGCCAGCTCACCAACCGCGGCTAGCGGGGGGAGCACAGATACGCAGTATTTT
TRBV7-8,TRBJ2-1,TRBD2,NA,CASSRDSGSYNEQFF,TGTGCCAGCAGCCGTGATAGCGGGAGTTACAATGAGCAGTTCTTC
TRBV21-1,TRBJ2-3,NA,NA,CASSTVMQDTQYF,TGTGCCAGCAGTACAGTCATGCAAGATACGCAGTATTTT
TRBV10-3,TRBJ2-1,TRBD2,NA,CAISGTSGGDRLNEQFF,TGTGCCATCAGTGGGACTAGCGGGGGGGACCGTCTCAATGAGCAGTTCTTC
TRBV21-1,TRBJ2-2,NA,NA,CASPRGSRGGHTGELFF,TGTGCCAGCCCGAGGGGGTCGCGGGGGGGCCACACCGGGGAGCTGTTTTTT
TRBV12-3/TRBV12-4,TRBJ1-2,TRBD1,NA,CASGQAHYGYTF,TGTGCCAGTGGACAGGCTCACTATGGCTACACCTTC
TRBV28,TRBJ2-7,TRBD1,once,CASNQGAQVEYEQYF,TGTGCCAGCAATCAGGGGGCGCAAGTAGAGTACGAGCAGTACTTC
TRBV6-5,TRBJ1-1,NA,NA,CASLVAGGTEAFF,TGTGCCAGCTTGGTAGCGGGGGGCACTGAAGCTTTCTTT
TRBV28,TRBJ2-5,NA,NA,CASSLSGRVIQETQYF,TGTGCCAGCAGTTTGTCCGGGCGGGTTATCCAAGAGACCCAGTACTTC
TRBV4-1,TRBJ2-7,TRBD1,NA,CASSQAGTGTYEQYF,TGCGCCAGCAGCCAAGCCGGGACAGGGACCTACGAGCAGTACTTC
TRBV7-2,TRBJ2-7,TRBD2,few,CASSPSSSGSSYEQYF,TGTGCCAGCAGCCCCAGCTCTAGCGGGAGCTCCTACGAGCAGTACTTC
TRBV29-1,TRBJ2-3,NA,NA,CSVAGRVTDTQYF,TGCAGCGTTGCGGGCAGGGTAACGGATACGCAGTATTTT
TRBV18,TRBJ2-2,TRBD1,NA,CASSPPIYARGLTGELFF,TGTGCCAGCTCACCACCGATATATGCCAGGGGGCTCACCGGGGAGCTGTTTTTT
TRBV4-3,TRBJ1-4,NA,once,CASSQDYQAGREKLFF,TGCGCCAGCAGCCAAGACTATCAGGCAGGGAGGGAAAAACTGTTTTTT
TRBV5-6,TRBJ1-2,TRBD1,NA,CASSIRDRGNGYTF,TGTGCCAGCAGCATCCGGGACAGGGGTAACGGCTACACCTTC
TRBV7-8,TRBJ1-5,TRBD1,NA,CASGGTGARLNQPQHF,TGTGCCAGCGGGGGTACAGGGGCGAGGCTTAATCAGCCCCAGCATTTT
TRBV7-9,TRBJ1-5,TRBD1,few,CASSFGQGGQPQHF,TGTGCCAGCAGCTTCGGACAGGGCGGACAGCCCCAGCATTTT
TRBV29-1,TRBJ2-1,TRBD1,once,CSVAGTAYNEQFF,TGCAGCGTTGCAGGGACAGCTTACAATGAGCAGTTCTTC
TRBV18,TRBJ2-7,NA,NA,CASSPSGYTSIPYEQYF,TGTGCCAGCTCACCAAGCGGGTACACTAGTATCCCCTACGAGCAGTACTTC
TRBV9,TRBJ2-3,TRBD2,few,CASSASGSAPTDTQYF,TGTGCCAGCAGCGCTAGCGGGAGCGCCCCTACAGATACGCAGTATTTT
TRBV5-1,TRBJ2-7,NA,once,CASTLQGGGSYEQYF,TGCGCCAGCACACTTCAGGGGGGAGGCTCCTACGAGCAGTACTTC
TRBV13,TRBJ2-2,TRBD2,NA,CASSTEAGGATGELFF,TGTGCCAGCAGCACAGAAGCGGGAGGGGCCACCGGGGAGCTGTTTTTT
TRBV7-3,TRBJ2-1,TRBD1,NA,CASSLSPPGTGNNEQFF,TGTGCCAGCAGCTTATCCCCTCCCGGGACAGGGAACAATGAGCAGTTCTTC
TRBV18,TRBJ2-2,NA,few,CASSPDRNTGELFF,TGTGCCAGCTCTCCCGACAGGAACACCGGGGAGCTGTTTTTT
TRBV3-1/TRBV3-2,TRBJ2-5,TRBD2,NA,CASSQANPAGKETQYF,TGTGCCAGCAGCCAGGCCAACCCAGCGGGGAAAGAGACCCAGTACTTC
TRBV6-5,TRBJ1-6,NA,once,CASSYTVQRSPLHF,TGTGCCAGCAGTTACACGGTACAGAGATCACCCCTCCACTTT
TRBV29-1,TRBJ2-3,NA,NA,CSVEDHSQDTQYF,TGCAGCGTTGAAGATCACAGTCAAGATACGCAGTATTTT
TRBV10-3,TRBJ1-4,NA,few,CAISEEGQHLEKLFF,TGTGCCATCAGTGAGGAGGGACAACACCTTGAAAAACTGTTTTTT
TRBV5-1,TRBJ2-7,TRBD2,NA,CASSLVAGEGSYEQYF,TGCGCCAGCAGCTTGGTTGCGGGAGAGGGCTCCTACGAGCAGTACTTC
TRBV11-2,TRBJ2-3,TRBD2,NA,CASSPLAGGGDTQYF,TGTGCCAGCAGTCCACTAGCGGGGGGAGGAGATACGCAGTATTTT
TRBV4-3,TRBJ2-3,TRBD2,once,CASSLRLAGALDTQYF,TGCGCCAGCAGCCTCCGACTAGCGGGAGCTCTGGATACGCAGTATTTT
TRBV2,TRBJ1-2,NA,few,CASTQDLNYGYTF,TGTGCCAGCACACAGGACCTAAACTATGGCTACACCTTC
TRBV19,TRBJ2-3,TRBD2,NA,CASSMGGERTQYF,TGTGCCAGTAGCATGGGGGGGGAGCGTACGCAGTATTTT